This T cell receptor (beta chain) was observed in a study of blood T cells in healthy people across ages. Study-level points and caveats: Older age went with lower TCR beta diversity per million T cells, in a roughly linear way.

This clonotype has only a few counts. Its antigen is as yet unknown. CDR3 length: 12 residues. Germline V lookup: CDR1 DFQATT, CDR2 SNEGSKA (reference sequence). The V end was cut by 8 bases, the J end by 6 bases, with 16 bases between. Together with a sample-barcoded 5' primer, a J-beta primer mix was included in a second PCR lasting about 7 to 12 cycles. MiXCR, run by TCRdb on the 5' RACE reads, gives a single entry per CDR3 protein. This sample yields around 690,000 distinct CDR3 sequences, of which 58% are seen a single time; over 30% belongs to the top ten. The donors, healthy Caucasians from Russia, were aged roughly 6 to 95.

The sample taken for sequencing was blood. This chain joins TRBV20-1 and TRBJ1-2; possible D gene TRBD1, 5 bases. The sequence was collected from a man in his 60s in good health. The DNA for the CDR3 is TGCAGTACAAGTGCAGGGAGAGATGGCTACACCTTC. It yields the protein CSTSAGRDGYTF.